The following is a T cell receptor beta chain sequence with its context. This sample was included in a study of blood T cell repertoires in COVID-19. Study background: Sample material is recorded as cDNA or gDNA derived from T cells, B-cell-depleted T cells, or PBMCs.

Authors' analysis steps: Estimation of nucleated cell counts was performed using reference gene primer amplification. Data came from immunoSEQ multiplex PCR; TCRdb stores just in-frame clones and leaves some out. V and J calls and clone size are copied from that table; D and trimming were computed from the DNA. This table holds about 240,000 clones, 86% found once. V lost 0 bases and J 11 bases, leaving 17 bases between the germline ends. In germline, CDR1 is MNHNS, CDR2 SASEGT. This CDR3 has 15 amino acids. This sequence originates from a man aged 55 to 70 with acute or convalescent COVID-19. The specimen sequenced was peripheral blood. The gene calls are TRBV6-1 and TRBJ1-5; perhaps TRBD1 as D (6 bases). In DNA form, the CDR3 reads TGTGCCAGCAGTGAAGCGGGGGCGCTCGTGTGGGCCCAGCATTTT. Translation: CASSEAGALVWAQHF.